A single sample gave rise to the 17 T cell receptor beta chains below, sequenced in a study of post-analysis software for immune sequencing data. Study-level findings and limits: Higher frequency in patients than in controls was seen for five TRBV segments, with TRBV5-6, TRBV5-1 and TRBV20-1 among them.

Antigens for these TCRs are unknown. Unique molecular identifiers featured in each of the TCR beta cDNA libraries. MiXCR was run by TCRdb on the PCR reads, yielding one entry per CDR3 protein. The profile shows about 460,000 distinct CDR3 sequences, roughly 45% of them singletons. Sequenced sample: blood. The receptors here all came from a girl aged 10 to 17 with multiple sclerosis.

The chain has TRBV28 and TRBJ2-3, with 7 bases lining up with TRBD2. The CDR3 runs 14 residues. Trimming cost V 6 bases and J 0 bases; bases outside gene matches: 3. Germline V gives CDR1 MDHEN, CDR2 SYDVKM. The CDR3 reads CASRGGTSTDTQYF. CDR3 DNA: TGTGCCAGCAGGGGGGGGACTAGCACAGATACGCAGTATTTT.

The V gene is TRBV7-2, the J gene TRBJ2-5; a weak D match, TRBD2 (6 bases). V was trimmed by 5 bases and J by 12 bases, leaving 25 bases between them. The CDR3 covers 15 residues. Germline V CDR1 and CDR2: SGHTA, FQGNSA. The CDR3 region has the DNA TGTGCCAGCAGCACCCGAGGAGGGCCGACTACGGATAAGTACTTC. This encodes CASSTRGGPTTDKYF.

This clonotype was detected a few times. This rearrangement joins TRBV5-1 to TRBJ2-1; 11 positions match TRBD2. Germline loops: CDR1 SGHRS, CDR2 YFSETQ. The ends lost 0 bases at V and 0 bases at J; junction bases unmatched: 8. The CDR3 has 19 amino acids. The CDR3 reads CASSLDSGLAEPSYNEQFF. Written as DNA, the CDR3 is TGCGCCAGCAGCTTGGACTCGGGACTAGCGGAACCCTCCTACAATGAGCAGTTCTTC.

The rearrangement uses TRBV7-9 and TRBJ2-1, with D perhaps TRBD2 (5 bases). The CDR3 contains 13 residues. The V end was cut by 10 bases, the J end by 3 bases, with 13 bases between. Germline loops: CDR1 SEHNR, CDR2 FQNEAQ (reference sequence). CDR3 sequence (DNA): TGTGCCATACAAGAACGGGACTACAATGAGCAGTTCTTC. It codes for CAIQERDYNEQFF.

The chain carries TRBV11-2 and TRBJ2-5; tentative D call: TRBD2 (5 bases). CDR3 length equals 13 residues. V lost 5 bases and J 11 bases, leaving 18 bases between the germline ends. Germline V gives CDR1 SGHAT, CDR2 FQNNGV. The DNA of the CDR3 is TGTGCCAGCAGCCACGGACTTTACAATGAGCAGTACTTC. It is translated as CASSHGLYNEQYF.

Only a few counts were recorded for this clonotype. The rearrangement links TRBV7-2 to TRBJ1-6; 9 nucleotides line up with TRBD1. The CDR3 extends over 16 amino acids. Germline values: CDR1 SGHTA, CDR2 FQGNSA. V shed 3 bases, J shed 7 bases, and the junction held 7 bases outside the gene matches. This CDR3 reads CASSFPGQGRNSPLHF. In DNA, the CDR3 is TGTGCCAGCAGCTTTCCGGGACAGGGAAGGAATTCACCCCTCCACTTT.

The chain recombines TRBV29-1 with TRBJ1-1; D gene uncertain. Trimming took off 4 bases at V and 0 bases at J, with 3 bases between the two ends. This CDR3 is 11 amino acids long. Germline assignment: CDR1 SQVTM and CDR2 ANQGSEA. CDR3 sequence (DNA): TGCAGCGTTGTGGTGAACACTGAAGCTTTCTTT. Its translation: CSVVVNTEAFF.

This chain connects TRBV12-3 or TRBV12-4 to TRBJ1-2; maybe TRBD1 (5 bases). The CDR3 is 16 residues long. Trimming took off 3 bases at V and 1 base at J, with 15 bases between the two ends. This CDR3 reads CASSLGREILNYGYTF. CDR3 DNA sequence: TGTGCCAGCAGTTTGGGCAGGGAGATCCTTAACTATGGCTACACCTTC.

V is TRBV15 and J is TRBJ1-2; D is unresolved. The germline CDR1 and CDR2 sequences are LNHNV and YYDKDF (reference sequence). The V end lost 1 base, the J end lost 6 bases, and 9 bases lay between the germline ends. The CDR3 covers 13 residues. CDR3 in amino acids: CATSRAQRNGYTF. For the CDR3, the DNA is TGTGCCACCAGCAGAGCCCAGAGAAATGGCTACACCTTC.

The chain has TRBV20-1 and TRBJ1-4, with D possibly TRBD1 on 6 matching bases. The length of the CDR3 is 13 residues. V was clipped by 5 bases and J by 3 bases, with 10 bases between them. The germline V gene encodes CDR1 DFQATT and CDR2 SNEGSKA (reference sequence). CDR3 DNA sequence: TGCAGTGCTCACAGGGTTGCTAATGAAAAACTGTTTTTT. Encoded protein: CSAHRVANEKLFF.

The CDR3 region is CASSERGPNYGYTF. The DNA of the CDR3 is TGCGCCAGCAGTGAGCGGGGACCGAACTATGGCTACACCTTC. The V call is TRBV10-2, the J call TRBJ1-2; TRBD1 is a possible D gene (5 bases). Germline V gives CDR1 WSHSY, CDR2 SAAADI. V lost 2 bases and J lost 2, with 9 bases in between. The CDR3 is made up of 14 amino acids.

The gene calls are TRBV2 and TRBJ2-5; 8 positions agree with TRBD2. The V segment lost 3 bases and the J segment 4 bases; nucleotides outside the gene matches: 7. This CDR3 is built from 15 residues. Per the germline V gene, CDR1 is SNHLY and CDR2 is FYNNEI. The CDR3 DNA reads TGTGCCAGCAGTGAGACCCTAGCGGGCACAGAGACCCAGTACTTC. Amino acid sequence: CASSETLAGTETQYF.

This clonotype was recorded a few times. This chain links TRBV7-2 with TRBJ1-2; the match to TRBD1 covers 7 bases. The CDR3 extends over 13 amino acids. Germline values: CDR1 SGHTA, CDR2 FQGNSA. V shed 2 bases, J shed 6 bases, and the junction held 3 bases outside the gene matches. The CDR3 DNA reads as TGTGCCAGCAGCTTATCGCAGGGGGATGGCTACACCTTC. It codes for CASSLSQGDGYTF.

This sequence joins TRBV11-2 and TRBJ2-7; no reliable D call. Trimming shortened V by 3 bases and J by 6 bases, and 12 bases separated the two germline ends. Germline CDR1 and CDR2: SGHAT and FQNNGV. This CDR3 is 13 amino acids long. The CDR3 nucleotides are TGTGCCAGCAGCTTTCGACCTCCGCTCGAGCAGTACTTC. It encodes CASSFRPPLEQYF. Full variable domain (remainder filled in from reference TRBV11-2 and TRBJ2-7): EAGVAQSPRYKIIEKRQSVAFWCNPISGHATLYWYQQILGQGPKLLIQFQNNGVVDDSQLPKDRFSAERLKGVDSTLKIQPAKLEDSAVYLCASSFRPPLEQYFGPGTRLTVT.

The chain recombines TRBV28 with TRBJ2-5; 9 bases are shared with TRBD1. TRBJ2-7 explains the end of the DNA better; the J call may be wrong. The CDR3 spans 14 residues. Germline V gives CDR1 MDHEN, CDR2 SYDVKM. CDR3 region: CASSSGTGYSEQYF. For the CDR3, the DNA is TGTGCCAGCAGTTCGGGGACAGGGTACAGCGAGCAGTACTTC.

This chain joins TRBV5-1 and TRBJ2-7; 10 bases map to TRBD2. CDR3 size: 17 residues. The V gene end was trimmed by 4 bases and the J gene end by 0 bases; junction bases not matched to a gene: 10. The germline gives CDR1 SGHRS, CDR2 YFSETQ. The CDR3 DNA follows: TGCGCCAGCAGCCGTCTCGCTAGCGGGAGTGACTCCTACGAGCAGTACTTC. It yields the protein CASSRLASGSDSYEQYF.

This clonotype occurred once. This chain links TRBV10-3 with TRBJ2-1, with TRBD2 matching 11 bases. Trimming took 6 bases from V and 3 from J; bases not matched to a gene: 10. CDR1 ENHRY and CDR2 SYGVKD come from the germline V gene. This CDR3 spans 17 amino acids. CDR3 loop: CAISLPLAGGGYNEQFF. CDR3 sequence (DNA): TGTGCCATCAGCTTACCTCTAGCGGGAGGAGGCTACAATGAGCAGTTCTTC.